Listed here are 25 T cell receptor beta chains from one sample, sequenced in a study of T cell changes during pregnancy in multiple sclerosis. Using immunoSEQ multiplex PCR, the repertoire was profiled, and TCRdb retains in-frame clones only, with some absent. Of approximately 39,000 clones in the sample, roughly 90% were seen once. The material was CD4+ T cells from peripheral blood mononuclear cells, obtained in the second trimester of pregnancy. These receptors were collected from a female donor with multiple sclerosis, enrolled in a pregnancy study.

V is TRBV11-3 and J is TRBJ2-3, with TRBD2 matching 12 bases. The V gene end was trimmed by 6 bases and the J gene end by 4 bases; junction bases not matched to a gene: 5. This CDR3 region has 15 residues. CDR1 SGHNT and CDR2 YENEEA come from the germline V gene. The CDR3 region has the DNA TGTGCCAGCAGTCCTAGCGGGAGGGCCCCAGATACGCAGTATTTT. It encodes CASSPSGRAPDTQYF.

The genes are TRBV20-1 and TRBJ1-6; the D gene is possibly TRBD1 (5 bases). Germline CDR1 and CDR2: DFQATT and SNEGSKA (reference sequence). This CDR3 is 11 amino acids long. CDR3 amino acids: CKRPGDSPLHF. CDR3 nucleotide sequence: TGCAAGCGCCCGGGGGATTCACCCCTCCACTTT.

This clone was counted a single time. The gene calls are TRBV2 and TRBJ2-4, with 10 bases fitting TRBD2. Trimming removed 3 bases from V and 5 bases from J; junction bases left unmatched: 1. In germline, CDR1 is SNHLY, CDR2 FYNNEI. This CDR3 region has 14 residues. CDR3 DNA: TGTGCCAGCAGTGAGGGGACTAGCGAAAACATTCAGTACTTC. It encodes CASSEGTSENIQYF.

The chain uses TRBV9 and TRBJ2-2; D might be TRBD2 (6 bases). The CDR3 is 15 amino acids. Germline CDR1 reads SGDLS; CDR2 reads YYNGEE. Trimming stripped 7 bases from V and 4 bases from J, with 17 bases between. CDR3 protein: CASGVEGAGTGELFF. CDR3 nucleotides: TGTGCCAGCGGTGTTGAGGGAGCGGGCACCGGGGAGCTGTTTTTT.

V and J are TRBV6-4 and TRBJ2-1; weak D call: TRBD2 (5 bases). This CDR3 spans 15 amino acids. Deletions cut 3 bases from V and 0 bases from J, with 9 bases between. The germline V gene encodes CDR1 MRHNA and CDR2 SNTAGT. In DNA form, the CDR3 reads TGTGCCAGCAGTGAGACCGGGAACTCCTACAATGAGCAGTTCTTC. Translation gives CASSETGNSYNEQFF.

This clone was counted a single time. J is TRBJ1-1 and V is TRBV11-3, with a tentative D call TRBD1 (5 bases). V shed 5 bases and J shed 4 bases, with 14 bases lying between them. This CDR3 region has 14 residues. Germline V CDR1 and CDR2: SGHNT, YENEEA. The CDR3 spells CASSNSGSATEAFF. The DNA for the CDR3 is TGTGCCAGCAGCAATTCAGGGTCGGCCACTGAAGCTTTCTTT.

The CDR3 reads CAWSRQGVEQYF. The CDR3, as DNA: TGTGCCTGGAGTAGACAGGGGGTAGAGCAGTACTTC. The rearrangement joins TRBV30 to TRBJ2-7; 9 bases match TRBD1. CDR1 and CDR2 (germline): GTSNPN, SVGIG (reference sequence). The CDR3 totals 12 residues. V was clipped by 2 bases and J by 7 bases; unmatched bases: 3. Filled out from reference TRBV30 and TRBJ2-7, the complete variable domain reads SQTIHQWPATLVQPVGSPLSLECTVEGTSNPNLYWYRQAAGRGLQLLFYSVGIGQISSEVPQNLSASRPQDRQFILSSKKLLLSDSGFYLCAWSRQGVEQYFGPGTRLTVT.

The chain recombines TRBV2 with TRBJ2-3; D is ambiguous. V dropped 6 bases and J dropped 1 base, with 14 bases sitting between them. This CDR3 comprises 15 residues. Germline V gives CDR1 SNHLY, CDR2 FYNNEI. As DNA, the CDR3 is TGTGCCAGCAGCGAAACTCCCGTTGGCACAGATACGCAGTATTTT. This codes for CASSETPVGTDTQYF.

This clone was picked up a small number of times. The CDR3 DNA follows: TGTGCCAGCACCGGACAGGTCCTTAGGGGGGAAAAACTGTTTTTT. It encodes CASTGQVLRGEKLFF. The chain joins TRBV2 to TRBJ1-4, with 7 bases aligning to TRBD1. CDR1 is SNHLY and CDR2 is FYNNEI in the germline V gene. This CDR3 is built from 15 residues. V gave up 7 bases and J gave up 8 bases; unmatched junction bases: 13.

CDR3 coding DNA: TGTGCCAGCAGCCTAGGAGGGACAGGGGGCAATGAGCAGTTCTTC. Amino acid sequence: CASSLGGTGGNEQFF. The gene calls are TRBV7-2 and TRBJ2-1; 11 bases fit TRBD1. The ends lost 5 bases at V and 6 bases at J; junction bases unmatched: 6. CDR1 and CDR2 from the germline V gene are SGHTA and FQGNSA. CDR3 length equals 15 residues.

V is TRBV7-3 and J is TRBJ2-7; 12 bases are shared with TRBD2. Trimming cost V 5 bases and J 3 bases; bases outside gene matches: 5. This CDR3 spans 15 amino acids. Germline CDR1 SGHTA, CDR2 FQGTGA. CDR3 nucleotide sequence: TGTGCCAGCAGCCCGCTAGCGGGAGGGGACTACGAGCAGTACTTC. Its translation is CASSPLAGGDYEQYF.

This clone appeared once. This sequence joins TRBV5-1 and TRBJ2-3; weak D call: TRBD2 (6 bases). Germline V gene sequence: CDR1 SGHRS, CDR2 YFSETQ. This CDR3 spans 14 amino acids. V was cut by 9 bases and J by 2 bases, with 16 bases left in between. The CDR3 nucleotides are TGCGCCACCCAAGCGGGCCCCGCCACAGATACGCAGTATTTT. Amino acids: CATQAGPATDTQYF.

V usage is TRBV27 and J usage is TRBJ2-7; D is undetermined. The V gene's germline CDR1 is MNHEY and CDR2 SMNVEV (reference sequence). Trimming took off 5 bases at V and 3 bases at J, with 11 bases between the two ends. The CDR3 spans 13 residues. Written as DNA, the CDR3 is TGTGCCAGCAGTCCGCAGAATGGCTACGAGCAGTACTTC. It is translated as CASSPQNGYEQYF.

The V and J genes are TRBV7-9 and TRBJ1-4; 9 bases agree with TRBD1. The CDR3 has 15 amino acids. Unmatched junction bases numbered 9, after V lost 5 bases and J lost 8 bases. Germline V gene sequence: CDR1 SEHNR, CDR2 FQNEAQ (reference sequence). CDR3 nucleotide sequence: TGTGCCAGCAGCGCCCGGGACAGGGCGAGGGAAAAACTGTTTTTT. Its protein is CASSARDRAREKLFF.

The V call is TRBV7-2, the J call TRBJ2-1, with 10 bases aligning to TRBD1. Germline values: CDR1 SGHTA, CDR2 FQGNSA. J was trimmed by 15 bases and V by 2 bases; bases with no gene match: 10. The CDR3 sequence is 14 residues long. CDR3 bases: TGTGCCAGCAGCTTAATCGGGACAGGGGTAAAATCGTTCTTC. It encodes CASSLIGTGVKSFF.

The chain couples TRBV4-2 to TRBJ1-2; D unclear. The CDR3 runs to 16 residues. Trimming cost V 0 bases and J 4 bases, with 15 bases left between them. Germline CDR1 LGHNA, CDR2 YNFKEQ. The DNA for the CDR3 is TGTGCCAGCAGCCAAGAAGAACCGGGAAGTCTCTATGGCTACACCTTC. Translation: CASSQEEPGSLYGYTF.

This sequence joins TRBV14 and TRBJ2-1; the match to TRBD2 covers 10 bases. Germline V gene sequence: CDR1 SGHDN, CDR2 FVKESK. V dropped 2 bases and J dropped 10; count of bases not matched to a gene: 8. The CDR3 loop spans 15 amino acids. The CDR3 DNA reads TGTGCCAGCAGCCAATTAGGTAGCGGGAGGAGAGAGCAGTTCTTC. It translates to CASSQLGSGRREQFF. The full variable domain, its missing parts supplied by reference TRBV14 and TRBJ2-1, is EAGVTQFPSHSVIEKGQTVTLRCDPISGHDNLYWYRRVMGKEIKFLLHFVKESKQDESGMPNNRFLAERTGGTYSTLKVQPAELEDSGVYFCASSQLGSGRREQFFGPGTRLTVL.

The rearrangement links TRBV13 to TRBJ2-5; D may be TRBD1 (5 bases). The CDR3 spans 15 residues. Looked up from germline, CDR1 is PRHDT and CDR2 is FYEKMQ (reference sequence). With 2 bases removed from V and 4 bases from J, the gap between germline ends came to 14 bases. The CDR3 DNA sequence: TGTGCCAGCAGCTTATTGGGCAGGGCTAGAGAGACCCAGTACTTC. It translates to CASSLLGRARETQYF.

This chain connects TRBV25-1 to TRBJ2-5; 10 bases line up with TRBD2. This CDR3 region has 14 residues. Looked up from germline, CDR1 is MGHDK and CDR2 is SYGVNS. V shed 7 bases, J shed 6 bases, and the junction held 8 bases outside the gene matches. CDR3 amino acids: CASNKASGSKTQYF. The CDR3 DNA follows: TGTGCCAGCAACAAAGCTAGCGGGAGTAAGACCCAGTACTTC.

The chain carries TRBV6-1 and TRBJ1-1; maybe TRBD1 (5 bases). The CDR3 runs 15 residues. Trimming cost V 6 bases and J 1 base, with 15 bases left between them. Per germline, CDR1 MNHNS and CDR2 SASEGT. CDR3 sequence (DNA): TGTGCCAGCAGGGGGGGGAAGACGGGGAACACTGAAGCTTTCTTT. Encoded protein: CASRGGKTGNTEAFF.

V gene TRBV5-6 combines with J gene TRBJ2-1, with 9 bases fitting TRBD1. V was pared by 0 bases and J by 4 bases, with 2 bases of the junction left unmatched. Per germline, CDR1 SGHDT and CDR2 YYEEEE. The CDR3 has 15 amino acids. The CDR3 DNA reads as TGTGCCAGCAGCTTGGGGACAGGGGCTTACAATGAGCAGTTCTTC. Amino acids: CASSLGTGAYNEQFF. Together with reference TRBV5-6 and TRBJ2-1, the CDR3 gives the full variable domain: DAGVTQSPTHLIKTRGQQVTLRCSPKSGHDTVSWYQQALGQGPQFIFQYYEEEERQRGNFPDRFSGHQFPNYSSELNVNALLLGDSALYLCASSLGTGAYNEQFFGPGTRLTVL.

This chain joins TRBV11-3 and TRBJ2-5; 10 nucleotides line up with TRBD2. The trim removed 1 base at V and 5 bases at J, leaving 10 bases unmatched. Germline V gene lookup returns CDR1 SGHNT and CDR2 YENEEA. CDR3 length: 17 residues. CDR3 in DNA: TGTGCCAGCAGCTTAGGAGGAGCGGGAGGGCCGGGGGAGACCCAGTACTTC. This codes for CASSLGGAGGPGETQYF.

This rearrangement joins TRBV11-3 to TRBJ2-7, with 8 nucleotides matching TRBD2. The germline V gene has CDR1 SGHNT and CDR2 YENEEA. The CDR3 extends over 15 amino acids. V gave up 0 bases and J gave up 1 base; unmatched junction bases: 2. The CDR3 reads CASSLEAGGSYEQYF. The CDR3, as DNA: TGTGCCAGCAGCTTAGAGGCGGGAGGATCCTACGAGCAGTACTTC.

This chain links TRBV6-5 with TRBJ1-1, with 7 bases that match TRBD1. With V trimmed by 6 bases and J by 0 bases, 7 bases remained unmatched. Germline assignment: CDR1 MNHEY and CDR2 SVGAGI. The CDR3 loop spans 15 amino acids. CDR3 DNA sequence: TGTGCCAGCAGGCAGCAGGGGGTGGTGAACACTGAAGCTTTCTTT. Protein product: CASRQQGVVNTEAFF.

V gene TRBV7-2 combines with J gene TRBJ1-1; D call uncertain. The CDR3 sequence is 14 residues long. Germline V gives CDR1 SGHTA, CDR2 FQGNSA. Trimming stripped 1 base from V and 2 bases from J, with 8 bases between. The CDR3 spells CASSLVGVNTEAFF. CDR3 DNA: TGTGCCAGCAGCTTAGTAGGAGTAAACACTGAAGCTTTCTTT.